A single sample is the source of the 5 T cell receptor beta chains below, sequenced in a study of esophageal squamous cell carcinoma under preoperative chemotherapy. This sample's time point: before preoperative PTX-NDP chemotherapy. A single record per CDR3 protein comes from TCRdb applying MiXCR to the PCR reads. In the table there are some 16,000 distinct CDR3 sequences, approximately 57% of which are singletons. The sample was acquired from a patient given preoperative chemotherapy. The source is a human donor with esophageal squamous cell carcinoma. The donor label of this sample is uncertain.

This rearrangement joins TRBV10-1 to TRBJ2-3; 9 bases are a match to TRBD2. The CDR3 covers 14 residues. Per the germline V gene, CDR1 is WNHNN and CDR2 is SYGVQD (reference sequence). Trimming cost V 5 bases and J 3 bases; bases outside gene matches: 3. DNA for the CDR3: TGCGCCAGCAGTATTAGCGGGAGTACAGATACGCAGTATTTT. It translates to CASSISGSTDTQYF.

This clonotype was seen a single time. This chain uses TRBV6-4 with TRBJ2-3, with 9 bases identical to TRBD2. V lost 4 bases to trimming and J lost 2 bases; unmatched junction nucleotides: 1. The CDR3 covers 14 residues. CDR1 and CDR2 from the germline V gene are MRHNA and SNTAGT. The CDR3 region has the DNA TGTGCCAGCAGTGTAGCGGGGGCCACAGATACGCAGTATTTT. This codes for CASSVAGATDTQYF.

V is TRBV12-3 or TRBV12-4 and J is TRBJ2-1; no definite D call. Trimming removed 4 bases at V and 0 bases at J, with 10 bases between. The CDR3 has 15 amino acids. CDR3 nucleotide sequence: TGTGCCAGCAGTTCGGACCGGAGCTCCTACAATGAGCAGTTCTTC. This translates into CASSSDRSSYNEQFF.

A few counts support this clonotype. The chain has TRBV6-1 and TRBJ2-1, with D maybe TRBD2 (6 bases). The ends were cut back, 2 bases at V and 2 bases at J, with 13 bases in the middle. The CDR3 contains 16 residues. The V gene's germline CDR1 is MNHNS and CDR2 SASEGT. CDR3 coding DNA: TGTGCCAGCAGTGAATTTACGGAGGGCCCCTACAATGAGCAGTTCTTC. It specifies CASSEFTEGPYNEQFF.

The chain combines TRBV12-3 or TRBV12-4 with TRBJ2-1; 11 bases line up with TRBD2. The CDR3 consists of 17 residues. V shed 2 bases, J shed 3 bases, and the junction held 6 bases outside the gene matches. CDR3 nucleotide sequence: TGTGCCAGCAGTTTACCGCCGGGACTAGCGGTCTACAATGAGCAGTTCTTC. Amino acids: CASSLPPGLAVYNEQFF.